The present entry profiles one T cell receptor beta chain with its context. No antigen is known for it. Base qualities are missing; no much larger clone stands one base away. This specimen belongs to a study of PD-1 blockade in classical Hodgkin lymphoma (dated by TCRdb to about 2020). Turning to the overall study: Nivolumab dosing was 3 mg/kg intravenously every 2 weeks, continuing until either disease progression or unacceptable toxicity. A peripheral blood immune signature of response to PD-1 blockade in classical Hodgkin lymphoma was defined using TCR beta sequencing and CyTOF. Results the study describes overall, beyond this receptor: Lower diversity was seen in patients whose nivolumab began less than 1 year after ASCT, and these patients were left out of later analyses so that immune reconstitution would not confound the results. A significant rise by C4D1 was seen in CD4+ but not CD8+ TCR diversity (p=0.0027 vs p=0.16), with the rise being most apparent in complete responders (p=0.02). Baseline TCR diversity was reported to be lower in newly diagnosed patients than in healthy donors and to be lower still in relapsed/refractory patients. The study was restricted to a single clinical trial cohort, and the causes of repertoire differences, possibly disease activity or prior therapy, were left undefined. Among trial patients, those achieving complete response had baseline diversity similar to that of newly diagnosed patients, while diversity was significantly lower in partial responders and progressors.

The Qiagen DNeasy kit was used to extract genomic DNA both from unsorted PBMCs and from the negatively selected CD4+ and CD8+ fractions. TCR beta CDR3 regions were amplified by immunoSEQ multiplex PCR using primers annealing to V and J segments. Amplification bias was minimized using a synthetic immune receptor repertoire, and residual bias was removed computationally after sequencing. Turning to the authors' computational methods: Custom Python scripts were used to quantify repertoire diversity as the Shannon entropy index. Unsorted, CD4+ and CD8+ repertoires were analyzed separately, except in combined analyses where CD4+ and CD8+ sequences were merged in silico. A clone counted as expanded when the clone's frequency after treatment rose at least 2-fold relative to C1D1, and clones undetected at baseline were given a pseudocount of 0.5. Singleton clones were defined as clones with 0 or 1 copy at C1D1, and non-singleton clones were defined as clones with 2 or more copies. Clones expanded in unsorted samples were labelled as CD4+, CD8+ or unknown by matching protein sequences in sorted samples from the same patient. Wilcoxon tests on paired samples were used to test changes in diversity from C1D1 to C4D1. The clones in this table, taken by TCRdb from immuneACCESS, are in-frame only. Not every clone is retained; where verified, under half of the shortfall comes from an unresolved V gene, and the cause of the rest is unknown. V, J and clone size reflect that table, while D and trimming were determined from the DNA. Here the sample has over 15,000 clones; around 80% occur a single time. The ten largest make up roughly 22% of the sample.

The germline V gene specifies MNHEY as CDR1 and SVGAGI as CDR2. CDR3 length: 13 amino acids, cysteine to phenylalanine. Only the CDR3 portion is preserved as DNA: 39 bases, with reading frame beginning at the first base. V is pared back by 9 bases and J by 7 bases, with 15 bases lying between the germline termini. The time point label here, explained by the study, means: cycle 4 day 1 (C4D1), after more than 5 weeks of nivolumab. Every trial patient had relapsed after autologous stem cell transplantation, and cohorts A, B and C differed in prior brentuximab vedotin exposure. The trial cohort comprised 56 patients with relapsed/refractory classical Hodgkin lymphoma whose best overall responses were complete response, partial response or progressive disease. Single-agent nivolumab was administered to trial patients in the multi-cohort phase II CheckMate 205 trial. An independent review committee assessed best overall response using the 2007 International Working Group response criteria. PBMCs from the trial were collected at three points: immediately before nivolumab initiation (C1D1), and during therapy at cycle 2 day 1 and cycle 4 day 1. Peripheral blood was collected in 8 mL Vacutainer Cell Preparation Tubes, from which PBMCs were isolated by centrifugation and then cryopreserved.

The sample was peripheral blood mononuclear cells (PBMCs), taken before the fourth cycle of nivolumab. The receptor's source is a human donor with classical Hodgkin lymphoma. The chain was built from TRBV6-5 and TRBJ1-4, with the D gene not clear enough to name. The nucleotides read TGTGCCAGTTCCGTGGGTTTTGGTGAAAAACTGTTTTTT. This yields the protein CASSVGFGEKLFF.